This TCR beta chain was captured in a study of neurological immune-mediated disorders. Trimming left V 6 bases short and J 6 bases short, with 15 bases between. This CDR3 contains 12 residues. Germline CDR1 and CDR2: DFQATT and SNEGSKA (reference sequence). TCRdb independently ran MiXCR on the 5' RACE reads; one entry per CDR3 protein. The table shows 78,000 or so distinct CDR3 sequences, with approximately 5% occurring only once. Source material: PBMCs. The genes are TRBV20-1 and TRBJ2-7; D is unclear. The receptor was derived from a woman in her 30s with multiple sclerosis. This CDR3 is CSAQSGWLEQYF. DNA of the CDR3: TGCAGTGCCCAATCCGGGTGGCTCGAGCAGTACTTC.